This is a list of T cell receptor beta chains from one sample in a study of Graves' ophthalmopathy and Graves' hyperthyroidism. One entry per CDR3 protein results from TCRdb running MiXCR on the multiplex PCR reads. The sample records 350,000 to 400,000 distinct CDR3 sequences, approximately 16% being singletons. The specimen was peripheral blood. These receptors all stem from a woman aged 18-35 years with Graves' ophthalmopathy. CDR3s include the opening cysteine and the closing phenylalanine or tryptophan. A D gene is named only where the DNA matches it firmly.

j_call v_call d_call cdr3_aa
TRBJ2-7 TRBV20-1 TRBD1 CSAPGDRAYEQYF
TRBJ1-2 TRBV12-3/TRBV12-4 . CASSFTRTHAYGYTF
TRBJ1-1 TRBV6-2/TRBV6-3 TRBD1 CAMDRGPFNTEAFF
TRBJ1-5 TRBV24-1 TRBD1 CATQGASSNQPQHF
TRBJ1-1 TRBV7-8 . CASTQRGSLGPEAFF
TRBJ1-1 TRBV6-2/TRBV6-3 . CASRPSGGANTEAFF
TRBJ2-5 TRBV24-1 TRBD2 CATSPGLGQETQYF
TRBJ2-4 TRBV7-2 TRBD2 CASSVLAGGGKNIQYF
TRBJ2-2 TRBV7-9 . CASSLGGTGELFF
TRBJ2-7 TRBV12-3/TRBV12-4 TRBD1 CASSDRDRPYEQYF
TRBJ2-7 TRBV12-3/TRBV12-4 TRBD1 CASSFEQGPTCEQYF
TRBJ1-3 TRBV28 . CASSLPDNDSGNTIYF
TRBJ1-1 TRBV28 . CASSLIVRGNTEAFF
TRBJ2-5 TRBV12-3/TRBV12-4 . CATSGGGAVETQYF
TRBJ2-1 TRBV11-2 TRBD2 CASSFSSGGAYNEQFF
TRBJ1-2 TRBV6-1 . CAGSPNLYGYTF
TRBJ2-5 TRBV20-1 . CSARGPDYPRETQYF
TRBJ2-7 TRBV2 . CASSESEAPADEQYF
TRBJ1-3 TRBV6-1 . CASSLRIPSSGNTIYF
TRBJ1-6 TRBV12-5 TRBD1 CASGDTGTGRRNSPLHF
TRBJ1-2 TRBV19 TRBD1 CASTLTGGNYGYTF
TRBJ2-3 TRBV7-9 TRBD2 CASSLVSGGLDTQYF
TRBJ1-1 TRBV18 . CASSVGGQQNTEAFF
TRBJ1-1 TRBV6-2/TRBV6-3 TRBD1 CASRPGGRTEAFF
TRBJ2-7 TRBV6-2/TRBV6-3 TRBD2 CASSLAGGPREQYF
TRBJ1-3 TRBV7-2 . CASSLGASGNTIYF
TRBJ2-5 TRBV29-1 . CSVALAQETQYF
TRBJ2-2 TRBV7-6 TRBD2 CASSARTSGVNTGELFF
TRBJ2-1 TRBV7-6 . CASSLQASNEQFF
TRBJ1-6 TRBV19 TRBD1 CASSTARQGGTSPLHF
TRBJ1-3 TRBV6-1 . CASRPTAAGNTIYF
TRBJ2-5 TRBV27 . CASGAKGTQYF
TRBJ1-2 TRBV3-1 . CASTPGPNPLYGYTF
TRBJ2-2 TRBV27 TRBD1 CASSVQGARTGELFF
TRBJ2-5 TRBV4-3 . CASSRITGFQETQYF
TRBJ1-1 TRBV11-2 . CASSLRIGGGRGAEAFF
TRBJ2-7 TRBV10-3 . CAIRDGQGNLGQYF
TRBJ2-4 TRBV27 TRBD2 CASSAGVRASKNIQYF
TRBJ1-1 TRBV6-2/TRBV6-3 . CASRREGEAFF
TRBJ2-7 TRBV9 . CASQGDRTYEQYF
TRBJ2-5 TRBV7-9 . CASSPGLGEETQYF
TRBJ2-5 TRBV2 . CASSGEAGKPQYF
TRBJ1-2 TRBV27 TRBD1 CASSTGTGYGYTF
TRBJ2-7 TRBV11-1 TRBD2 CASSLAPPTSGSKDEQYF
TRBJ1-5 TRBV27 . CASRGGNHNQPQHF
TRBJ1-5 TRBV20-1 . CSSPGEGPQPQHF
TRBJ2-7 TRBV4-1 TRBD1 CASSQPGQGYYEQYF